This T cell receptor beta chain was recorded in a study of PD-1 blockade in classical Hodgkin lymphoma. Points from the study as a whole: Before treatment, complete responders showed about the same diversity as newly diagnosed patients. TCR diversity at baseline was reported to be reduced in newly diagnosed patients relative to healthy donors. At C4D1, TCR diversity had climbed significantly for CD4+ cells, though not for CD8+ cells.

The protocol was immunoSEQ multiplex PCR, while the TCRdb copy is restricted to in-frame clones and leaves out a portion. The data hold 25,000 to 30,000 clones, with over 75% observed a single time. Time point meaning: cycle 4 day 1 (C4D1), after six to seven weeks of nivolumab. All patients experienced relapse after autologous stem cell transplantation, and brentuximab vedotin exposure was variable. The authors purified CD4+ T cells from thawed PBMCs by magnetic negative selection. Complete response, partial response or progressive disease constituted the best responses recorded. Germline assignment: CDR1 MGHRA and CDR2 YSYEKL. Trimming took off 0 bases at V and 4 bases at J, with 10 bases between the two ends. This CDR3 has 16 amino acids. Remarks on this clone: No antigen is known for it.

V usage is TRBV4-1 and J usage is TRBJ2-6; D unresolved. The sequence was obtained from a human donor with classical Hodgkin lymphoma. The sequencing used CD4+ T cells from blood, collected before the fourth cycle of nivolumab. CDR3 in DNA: TGCGCCAGCAGCCAAGATCCCGGGCAAGGGGCCAACGTCCTGACTTTC. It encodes CASSQDPGQGANVLTF.